Listed below are T cell receptor beta chains from one sample, sequenced in a study of post-analysis software for immune sequencing data. From the PCR reads, TCRdb called clonotypes with MiXCR, one entry per CDR3 protein. The sample records roughly 600,000 distinct CDR3 sequences, about 44% being singletons. Sequencing input: blood. These receptors all stem from a girl aged 10-17 years with multiple sclerosis. Both conserved end residues are part of each CDR3. Fields, in order: D gene, clone size, J gene, V gene, CDR3 protein, CDR3 DNA. D genes are given only for firm matches. Size is omitted from some rows. Given values are once, few, many or a class for expanded clones.

D gene: TRBD2; clone size: few; J gene: TRBJ2-3; V gene: TRBV10-2; CDR3 protein: CASNLAGGVDTQYF; CDR3 DNA: TGCGCCAGCAACCTGGCGGGAGGGGTAGATACGCAGTATTTT
D gene: TRBD1; clone size: few; J gene: TRBJ1-1; V gene: TRBV7-9; CDR3 protein: CASSQIMPGQRAFF; CDR3 DNA: TGTGCCAGCAGTCAAATCATGCCGGGACAGAGGGCTTTCTTT
D gene: .; clone size: few; J gene: TRBJ1-2; V gene: TRBV5-6; CDR3 protein: CASSYPGLSNYGYTF; CDR3 DNA: TGTGCCAGCAGCTACCCGGGACTTTCGAACTATGGCTACACCTTC
D gene: TRBD2; clone size: few; J gene: TRBJ2-7; V gene: TRBV10-3; CDR3 protein: CAISEVAGGPYEQYF; CDR3 DNA: TGTGCCATCAGTGAGGTAGCGGGAGGGCCATACGAGCAGTACTTC
D gene: TRBD2; clone size: .; J gene: TRBJ2-5; V gene: TRBV11-2; CDR3 protein: CASSLEAGGRETQYF; CDR3 DNA: TGTGCCAGCAGCTTAGAGGCGGGGGGGCGAGAGACCCAGTACTTC
D gene: TRBD1; clone size: .; J gene: TRBJ1-2; V gene: TRBV7-9; CDR3 protein: CASSFTSGTGEGYTF; CDR3 DNA: TGTGCCAGCAGCTTTACCTCCGGGACAGGGGAAGGCTACACCTTC
D gene: TRBD1; clone size: .; J gene: TRBJ2-5; V gene: TRBV7-2; CDR3 protein: CASSLGQGAIKTQYF; CDR3 DNA: TGTGCCAGCAGTTTAGGCCAGGGGGCGATCAAGACCCAGTACTTC
D gene: TRBD1; clone size: few; J gene: TRBJ2-6; V gene: TRBV5-1; CDR3 protein: CASSSPGQMISGANVLTF; CDR3 DNA: TGCGCCAGCAGCTCCCCGGGACAGATGATCTCTGGGGCCAACGTCCTGACTTTC
D gene: .; clone size: few; J gene: TRBJ1-5; V gene: TRBV12-3/TRBV12-4; CDR3 protein: CASSLRGTQPQHF; CDR3 DNA: TGTGCCAGCAGTTTAAGAGGGACTCAGCCCCAGCATTTT
D gene: .; clone size: few; J gene: TRBJ2-5; V gene: TRBV6-6; CDR3 protein: CASSPPRGGEETQYF; CDR3 DNA: TGTGCCAGCAGTCCCCCTCGTGGAGGGGAAGAGACCCAGTACTTC
D gene: TRBD1; clone size: .; J gene: TRBJ2-5; V gene: TRBV4-1; CDR3 protein: CASSQGQFEETQYF; CDR3 DNA: TGCGCCAGCAGCCAGGGACAGTTCGAAGAGACCCAGTACTTC
D gene: .; clone size: few; J gene: TRBJ2-7; V gene: TRBV29-1; CDR3 protein: CSVGLSTGLSSYNEQYF; CDR3 DNA: TGCAGCGTGGGCCTATCAACAGGGTTGAGCTCCTACAATGAGCAGTACTTC
D gene: .; clone size: few; J gene: TRBJ1-1; V gene: TRBV7-8; CDR3 protein: CASSFPRDTEAFF; CDR3 DNA: TGTGCCAGCAGCTTTCCCCGGGACACTGAAGCTTTCTTT
D gene: .; clone size: .; J gene: TRBJ2-7; V gene: TRBV7-7; CDR3 protein: CASSLGDAGSYEQYF; CDR3 DNA: TGTGCTAGCAGCTTAGGAGACGCAGGATCCTACGAGCAGTACTTC
D gene: .; clone size: .; J gene: TRBJ2-7; V gene: TRBV20-1; CDR3 protein: CSARPRRRYEQYF; CDR3 DNA: TGCAGTGCTAGGCCACGGAGGCGGTACGAGCAGTACTTC
D gene: TRBD2; clone size: .; J gene: TRBJ2-1; V gene: TRBV7-6; CDR3 protein: CVSSIIAGALHEQFF; CDR3 DNA: TGTGTCAGCAGCATAATAGCGGGAGCACTCCATGAGCAGTTCTTC
D gene: .; clone size: .; J gene: TRBJ1-2; V gene: TRBV5-1; CDR3 protein: CASSYRGEDYGYTF; CDR3 DNA: TGCGCCAGCAGCTACCGGGGGGAGGACTATGGCTACACCTTC
D gene: .; clone size: few; J gene: TRBJ1-1; V gene: TRBV29-1; CDR3 protein: CSSQGLMNTEAFF; CDR3 DNA: TGCAGCTCCCAGGGCCTCATGAACACTGAAGCTTTCTTT
D gene: TRBD1; clone size: .; J gene: TRBJ2-7; V gene: TRBV27; CDR3 protein: CASSSPTGRYEQYF; CDR3 DNA: TGTGCCAGCAGTTCACCGACAGGGAGATACGAGCAGTACTTC
D gene: TRBD1; clone size: .; J gene: TRBJ1-1; V gene: TRBV5-1; CDR3 protein: CASSLASGGTEAFF; CDR3 DNA: TGCGCCAGCAGCTTGGCGTCAGGGGGGACTGAAGCTTTCTTT
D gene: .; clone size: few; J gene: TRBJ2-4; V gene: TRBV29-1; CDR3 protein: CSVERGNIQYF; CDR3 DNA: TGCAGCGTTGAGCGGGGAAACATTCAGTACTTC
D gene: TRBD1; clone size: few; J gene: TRBJ2-7; V gene: TRBV12-3/TRBV12-4; CDR3 protein: CASSTGGRNEQYF; CDR3 DNA: TGTGCCAGCAGTACAGGGGGCAGGAACGAGCAGTACTTC
D gene: .; clone size: few; J gene: TRBJ1-2; V gene: TRBV12-3/TRBV12-4; CDR3 protein: CASRLLGAYGYTF; CDR3 DNA: TGTGCCAGCAGACTTCTCGGAGCCTATGGCTACACCTTC
D gene: TRBD1; clone size: .; J gene: TRBJ1-6; V gene: TRBV5-1; CDR3 protein: CASSLGDRGWHSPLHF; CDR3 DNA: TGCGCCAGCAGCTTGGGAGACAGGGGTTGGCATTCACCCCTCCACTTT
D gene: .; clone size: .; J gene: TRBJ1-2; V gene: TRBV5-6; CDR3 protein: CASSSWTERGGYTF; CDR3 DNA: TGTGCCAGCAGCTCCTGGACAGAGCGGGGCGGCTACACCTTC
D gene: TRBD2; clone size: .; J gene: TRBJ2-2; V gene: TRBV15; CDR3 protein: CATSTIAGEELFF; CDR3 DNA: TGTGCCACCAGCACAATAGCGGGAGAGGAGCTGTTTTTT
D gene: .; clone size: .; J gene: TRBJ1-2; V gene: TRBV5-1; CDR3 protein: CASSWTARHHGYTF; CDR3 DNA: TGCGCCAGCAGCTGGACAGCCCGGCACCATGGCTACACCTTC
D gene: .; clone size: .; J gene: TRBJ2-7; V gene: TRBV10-3; CDR3 protein: CASKTGSSYEQYF; CDR3 DNA: TGTGCCAGCAAAACCGGGAGCTCCTACGAGCAGTACTTC
D gene: .; clone size: .; J gene: TRBJ2-2; V gene: TRBV18; CDR3 protein: CASSPAGDRNGELFF; CDR3 DNA: TGTGCCAGCTCACCGGCAGGGGATCGTAACGGGGAGCTGTTTTTT
D gene: .; clone size: few; J gene: TRBJ2-5; V gene: TRBV4-1; CDR3 protein: CASSHSREGKETQYF; CDR3 DNA: TGCGCCAGCAGCCACAGCAGAGAAGGGAAAGAGACCCAGTACTTC
D gene: .; clone size: .; J gene: TRBJ1-6; V gene: TRBV12-3/TRBV12-4; CDR3 protein: CASSLWGSAGGLHF; CDR3 DNA: TGTGCCAGCAGTTTGTGGGGATCGGCTGGGGGACTCCACTTT
D gene: .; clone size: .; J gene: TRBJ2-2; V gene: TRBV29-1; CDR3 protein: CSVDAGELFF; CDR3 DNA: TGCAGCGTTGACGCCGGGGAGCTGTTTTTT
D gene: TRBD1; clone size: .; J gene: TRBJ2-7; V gene: TRBV12-3/TRBV12-4; CDR3 protein: CASSFTGEPYEQYF; CDR3 DNA: TGTGCCAGCAGCTTTACAGGGGAACCATACGAGCAGTACTTC
D gene: TRBD2; clone size: .; J gene: TRBJ2-7; V gene: TRBV3-1; CDR3 protein: CASSLNSGGAYEQYF; CDR3 DNA: TGTGCCAGCAGCCTTAATAGCGGGGGAGCCTACGAGCAGTACTTC
D gene: .; clone size: .; J gene: TRBJ2-7; V gene: TRBV7-6; CDR3 protein: CASSLEPGWDKQYF; CDR3 DNA: TGTGCCAGCAGCCTTGAGCCTGGGTGGGACAAGCAGTACTTC
D gene: .; clone size: few; J gene: TRBJ2-6; V gene: TRBV5-6; CDR3 protein: CASSSPGSGANVLTF; CDR3 DNA: TGTGCCAGCAGCTCGCCTGGTTCTGGGGCCAACGTCCTGACTTTC
D gene: .; clone size: .; J gene: TRBJ1-1; V gene: TRBV3-1; CDR3 protein: CASSQDTWTEAFF; CDR3 DNA: TGTGCCAGCAGCCAAGATACGTGGACTGAAGCTTTCTTT
D gene: TRBD1; clone size: .; J gene: TRBJ2-7; V gene: TRBV2; CDR3 protein: CASTGTGIYEQYF; CDR3 DNA: TGTGCCAGTACCGGGACAGGGATCTACGAGCAGTACTTC
D gene: TRBD2; clone size: once; J gene: TRBJ2-1; V gene: TRBV7-2; CDR3 protein: CASSPATAGGPRNEQFF; CDR3 DNA: TGTGCCAGCAGCCCAGCGACGGCGGGGGGGCCACGGAATGAGCAGTTCTTC
D gene: .; clone size: few; J gene: TRBJ1-1; V gene: TRBV5-1; CDR3 protein: CASSLKGNFMNTEAFF; CDR3 DNA: TGCGCCAGCAGCTTGAAAGGGAACTTCATGAACACTGAAGCTTTCTTT
D gene: .; clone size: .; J gene: TRBJ1-1; V gene: TRBV9; CDR3 protein: CASSGRGGAEAFF; CDR3 DNA: TGTGCCAGCAGCGGTCGCGGGGGAGCTGAAGCTTTCTTT
D gene: .; clone size: few; J gene: TRBJ1-5; V gene: TRBV12-3/TRBV12-4; CDR3 protein: CASSLSRLYSNQPQHF; CDR3 DNA: TGTGCCAGCAGTTTATCGCGATTATATAGCAATCAGCCCCAGCATTTT
D gene: .; clone size: .; J gene: TRBJ2-7; V gene: TRBV10-3; CDR3 protein: CAISESGTDLYEQYF; CDR3 DNA: TGTGCCATCAGTGAGTCCGGGACTGACCTATACGAGCAGTACTTC
D gene: .; clone size: .; J gene: TRBJ2-1; V gene: TRBV3-1; CDR3 protein: CASSNVEDEQFF; CDR3 DNA: TGTGCCAGCAGCAACGTCGAGGATGAGCAGTTCTTC